The 29 T cell receptor beta chains presented below share a single source sample, sequenced in a study of cytomegalovirus exposure and HLA in healthy donors. Vbeta (60) and Jbeta (13) primers were used in the PCR. Produced via immunoSEQ multiplex PCR; TCRdb's table is partial and in-frame only. The top ten clones hold just over 4.5% of a sample with roughly 170,000 clones, 65% to 85% of them seen once. The sequenced material came from PBMCs. The receptors originated from a woman between 50 and 59 years old in good health and CMV-seropositive.

This clone has just one count. This sequence joins TRBV21-1 and TRBJ1-5; TRBD1 is the table's D call and was not checked against the DNA. TRBV21-1 is shown as a pseudogene. The CDR3 has 18 amino acids. CDR3 region: CASSRGTGTIGANQPQHF. For the CDR3, the DNA is TGTGCCAGCAGCCGGGGGACAGGGACCATCGGGGCAAATCAGCCCCAGCATTTT.

The J gene is TRBJ2-3, the V gene TRBV6-5; TRBD1 matches 7 bases. The germline V gene has CDR1 MNHEY and CDR2 SVGAGI. CDR3 length: 12 amino acids. J gave up 14 bases and V 9 bases, and 14 bases lay outside the gene matches. The CDR3 loop is CASFTGASVGYF. In DNA, the CDR3 is TGTGCCAGTTTTACAGGGGCTTCGGTGGGGTATTTT.

This clone showed up just a few times. The rearrangement links TRBV18 to TRBJ2-5; 14 positions match TRBD2. Germline CDR1 is KGHSH and CDR2 is LQKENI. This CDR3 has 16 amino acids. The V gene end was trimmed by 6 bases and the J gene end by 4 bases; junction bases not matched to a gene: 7. The CDR3 sequence is CASSLGLAGGSETQYF. CDR3 sequence (DNA): TGTGCCAGCTCTCTCGGACTAGCGGGAGGTTCAGAGACCCAGTACTTC.

V gene TRBV4-2 combines with J gene TRBJ2-1; 11 nucleotides align to TRBD2. The CDR3 runs 16 residues. Germline loops: CDR1 LGHNA, CDR2 YNFKEQ. With V trimmed by 2 bases and J by 5 bases, 5 bases remained unmatched. The CDR3 is CASSQPGTSGNNEQFF. The CDR3 DNA sequence: TGTGCCAGCAGCCAACCAGGGACTAGCGGTAACAATGAGCAGTTCTTC.

This chain connects TRBV10-3 to TRBJ2-2; maybe TRBD1 (5 bases). This CDR3 has 15 amino acids. V was clipped by 6 bases and J by 1 base, with 12 bases between them. Germline values: CDR1 ENHRY, CDR2 SYGVKD. CDR3 coding DNA: TGTGCCATCAGGAACAGGTTACGGAACACCGGGGAGCTGTTTTTT. It encodes CAIRNRLRNTGELFF.

This chain connects TRBV2 to TRBJ2-7, with TRBD1 matching 11 bases. J was trimmed by 4 bases and V by 6 bases; bases with no gene match: 5. The CDR3 spans 14 residues. Germline V lookup: CDR1 SNHLY, CDR2 FYNNEI. DNA for the CDR3: TGTGCCAGCAGGAGGACAGGGGGCCGTTACGAGCAGTACTTC. Translation gives CASRRTGGRYEQYF.

This chain uses TRBV5-1 with TRBJ2-1; 15 bases are shared with TRBD2. The length of the CDR3 is 17 residues. V shed 4 bases and J 6 bases; nucleotides not matched to a gene: 8. Germline CDR1 is SGHRS and CDR2 is YFSETQ. CDR3 amino acids: CASSTGLAGGLVNEQFF. The CDR3 bases are TGCGCCAGCAGCACCGGACTAGCGGGGGGGCTTGTCAATGAGCAGTTCTTC.

The chain combines TRBV10-1 with TRBJ1-5, with D maybe TRBD1 (6 bases). This CDR3 comprises 12 residues. Germline V gene lookup returns CDR1 WNHNN and CDR2 SYGVQD (reference sequence). Trimming left V 7 bases short and J 7 bases short, with 11 bases between. CDR3 loop: CASTSGAQPQHF. In DNA, the CDR3 is TGCGCCAGCACCTCAGGGGCCCAGCCCCAGCATTTT.

The chain carries TRBV2 and TRBJ2-6; weak D call: TRBD1 (6 bases). CDR1 is SNHLY, CDR2 FYNNEI, per germline. Trimming removed 6 bases at V and 2 bases at J, with 14 bases between. The CDR3 consists of 16 residues. The CDR3: CASSPRGGAGANVLTF. The CDR3 DNA follows: TGTGCCAGCAGCCCCAGAGGGGGTGCTGGGGCCAACGTCCTGACTTTC. The full variable domain, completed using reference TRBV2 and TRBJ2-6, is EPEVTQTPSHQVTQMGQEVILRCVPISNHLYFYWYRQILGQKVEFLVSFYNNEISEKSEIFDDQFSVERPDGSNFTLKIRSTKLEDSAMYFCASSPRGGAGANVLTFGAGSRLTVL.

This sequence joins TRBV28 and TRBJ2-7, with 8 bases identical to TRBD2. The germline gives CDR1 MDHEN, CDR2 SYDVKM. The CDR3 consists of 14 residues. The V gene end was trimmed by 6 bases and the J gene end by 3 bases; junction bases not matched to a gene: 7. This CDR3 reads CASSPGTRDYEQYF. The CDR3, as DNA: TGTGCCAGCAGCCCCGGGACTAGAGACTACGAGCAGTACTTC.

The V call is TRBV27, the J call TRBJ2-7; possible D gene TRBD1, 6 bases. Trimming removed 6 bases from V and 0 bases from J, with 9 bases in between. Per the germline V gene, CDR1 is MNHEY and CDR2 is SMNVEV (reference sequence). The CDR3 has 13 residues. For the CDR3, the DNA is TGTGCCAGCAGAGGGGGAAGCTCCTACGAGCAGTACTTC. Amino acids: CASRGGSSYEQYF.

The chain couples TRBV5-4 to TRBJ2-1; D is unclear. Germline V lookup: CDR1 SGHNT, CDR2 YYREEE (reference sequence). V was trimmed by 4 bases and J by 5 bases, leaving 13 bases between them. This CDR3 spans 14 amino acids. In nucleotides, the CDR3 is TGTGCCAGCAGCAAACCTATGGAGAACAATGAGCAGTTCTTC. Translating gives CASSKPMENNEQFF.

This chain connects TRBV7-2 to TRBJ2-1; 13 bases are shared with TRBD2. CDR3 length: 19 amino acids. The germline CDR1 and CDR2 sequences are SGHTA and FQGNSA. V gave up 5 bases and J gave up 1 base; unmatched junction bases: 11. CDR3 residues: CASSLRGETSGRSYNEQFF. In DNA, the CDR3 is TGTGCCAGCAGCCTCAGGGGGGAGACTAGCGGGAGGTCCTACAATGAGCAGTTCTTC.

Only one count was recorded for this clone. The chain joins TRBV18 to TRBJ2-5, with D hard to call. Germline V lookup: CDR1 KGHSH, CDR2 LQKENI. V lost 6 bases, J lost 5 bases, and 10 bases lay in between. This CDR3 has 12 amino acids. The DNA of the CDR3 is TGTGCCAGCTCTCCAGTTAGCGAGACCCAGTACTTC. This sequence encodes CASSPVSETQYF.

The chain employs TRBV7-6 and TRBJ2-2; the D gene is possibly TRBD2 (5 bases). The CDR3 extends over 14 amino acids. Germline assignment: CDR1 SGHVS and CDR2 FNYEAQ. With 5 bases removed from V and 4 bases from J, the gap between germline ends came to 11 bases. CDR3 loop: CASSPGEPTGELFF. CDR3 nucleotide sequence: TGTGCCAGCAGCCCCGGGGAGCCCACCGGGGAGCTGTTTTTT.

The V gene is TRBV4-1, the J gene TRBJ2-3; possibly TRBD2 for D (5 bases). Germline V gene lookup returns CDR1 MGHRA and CDR2 YSYEKL. Trimming stripped 1 base from V and 4 bases from J, with 9 bases between. The CDR3 runs to 14 residues. The CDR3: CASSQGAVADTQYF. Here the CDR3 DNA reads TGCGCCAGCAGCCAAGGAGCGGTTGCAGATACGCAGTATTTT.

CDR3 loop: CASSLGTLNTGELFF. CDR3 DNA: TGTGCCAGCAGCTTAGGGACATTAAACACCGGGGAGCTGTTTTTT. This rearrangement joins TRBV7-9 to TRBJ2-2, with a possible D match to TRBD1 (5 bases). The ends were cut back, 1 base at V and 2 bases at J, with 8 bases in the middle. CDR1 is SEHNR and CDR2 is FQNEAQ in the germline V gene (reference sequence). The CDR3 consists of 15 residues.

The genes are TRBV7-2 and TRBJ2-7; 9 bases are shared with TRBD1. V shed 1 base, J shed 4 bases, and the junction held 5 bases outside the gene matches. Germline V CDR1 and CDR2: SGHTA, FQGNSA. The CDR3 consists of 15 residues. The chain's CDR3 is CASSLGGGQGYEQYF. DNA of the CDR3: TGTGCCAGCAGCTTAGGTGGGGGACAGGGATACGAGCAGTACTTC.

The rearrangement links TRBV4-1 to TRBJ2-7; 9 bases map to TRBD2. CDR1 MGHRA and CDR2 YSYEKL come from the germline V gene. V gave up 3 bases and J gave up 0 bases; unmatched junction bases: 9. The CDR3 runs 17 residues. The CDR3 region is CASSHADRGRASYEQYF. CDR3 nucleotides: TGCGCCAGCAGCCATGCTGACCGCGGGAGGGCCTCCTACGAGCAGTACTTC.

This chain connects TRBV6-6 to TRBJ1-1, with D possibly matching TRBD1 (6 bases). The germline CDR1 and CDR2 sequences are MNHNY and SVGAGI (reference sequence). The CDR3 runs 12 residues. V lost 2 bases to trimming and J lost 11 bases, with 12 bases between them. The CDR3: CASSYAAGGAFF. DNA for the CDR3: TGTGCCAGCAGTTACGCTGCGGGGGGCGCTTTCTTT.

The chain employs TRBV5-1 and TRBJ2-3; 7 bases align to TRBD2. The ends lost 3 bases at V and 3 bases at J; junction bases unmatched: 7. Germline V gene lookup returns CDR1 SGHRS and CDR2 YFSETQ. CDR3 length: 15 residues. The CDR3 loop is CASSSYGRETDTQYF. CDR3 in DNA: TGCGCCAGCAGCTCTTATGGGCGGGAGACAGATACGCAGTATTTT.

The rearrangement joins TRBV19 to TRBJ2-5; TRBD2 matches 7 bases. Germline-derived CDR1 and CDR2 are LNHDA and SQIVND (reference sequence). Losses at the gene ends were 6 bases for V and 10 bases for J; bases not matched to a gene: 11. The CDR3 is made up of 13 amino acids. This CDR3 reads CASSPGPWEGQYF. The CDR3 DNA sequence: TGTGCCAGTAGCCCCGGGCCCTGGGAGGGCCAGTACTTC.

The rearrangement links TRBV7-2 to TRBJ1-2; TRBD1 matches 8 bases. This CDR3 comprises 16 residues. With 4 bases clipped from V and 0 bases from J, the junction kept 7 bases outside the gene matches. The V gene's germline CDR1 is SGHTA and CDR2 FQGNSA. The CDR3 region is CASSSRDRRSNYGYTF. The CDR3, as DNA: TGTGCCAGCAGCTCCCGGGACAGGCGATCTAACTATGGCTACACCTTC.

The chain combines TRBV5-4 with TRBJ1-5, with D hard to call. The CDR3 extends over 13 amino acids. Germline loops: CDR1 SGHNT, CDR2 YYREEE (reference sequence). The V and J ends lost 7 bases and 0 bases respectively, with 8 bases between them. The CDR3 here is CASAEGSNQPQHF. The CDR3 DNA reads TGTGCCAGCGCCGAGGGTAGCAATCAGCCCCAGCATTTT.

CDR3: CASSFPGLSYEQYF. The CDR3 DNA is TGTGCCAGCAGCTTTCCGGGACTGAGCTACGAGCAGTACTTC. This chain links TRBV7-2 with TRBJ2-5, with a possible D match to TRBD2 (6 bases). The closer fit of TRBJ2-7 to the DNA end suggests the J call may be wrong. CDR1 is SGHTA, CDR2 FQGNSA, per germline. There are 14 residues in the CDR3.

The rearrangement links TRBV4-2 to TRBJ1-5; no definite D call. The CDR3 covers 13 residues. The germline V and J ends were trimmed by 2 bases and 6 bases, with 8 bases remaining between them. CDR1 and CDR2 (germline): LGHNA, YNFKEQ. CDR3 coding DNA: TGTGCCAGCAGCCAATCTACTAGTCAGCCCCAGCATTTT. This sequence encodes CASSQSTSQPQHF.

This chain joins TRBV15 and TRBJ1-5; perhaps TRBD1 as D (6 bases). Trimming cost V 0 bases and J 1 base, with 10 bases left between them. Germline V gives CDR1 LNHNV, CDR2 YYDKDF (reference sequence). The CDR3 totals 16 residues. CDR3 nucleotides: TGTGCCACCAGCAGAGATACAGGGTTCAGCAATCAGCCCCAGCATTTT. Translating it yields CATSRDTGFSNQPQHF.

This chain joins TRBV5-8 and TRBJ1-1, with D hard to call. This CDR3 region has 15 residues. Trimming took 4 bases from V and 1 from J, leaving 14 bases between them. CDR1 SGHTS and CDR2 YDEGEE come from the germline V gene. The CDR3 nucleotides read TGTGCCAGCAGCCCCTTTGCTGGCCCGAACACTGAAGCTTTCTTT. Translated: CASSPFAGPNTEAFF.

In this sample, this clone turned up once. The J gene is TRBJ2-5, the V gene TRBV5-4; 8 bases map to TRBD2. There are 17 residues in the CDR3. From germline, CDR1 is SGHNT and CDR2 YYREEE (reference sequence). J was trimmed by 3 bases and V by 2 bases; bases with no gene match: 12. CDR3 protein: CASSFGQGGAGEETQYF. Written as DNA, the CDR3 is TGTGCCAGCAGCTTCGGGCAGGGTGGAGCGGGAGAAGAGACCCAGTACTTC.